These 23 T cell receptor beta chains were sequenced from one sample in a study of blood T cells in healthy people across ages. The authors ran a second PCR of roughly 6 to 12 cycles using a sample-barcoded 5' primer and a J-beta primer mix. TCRdb independently ran MiXCR on the 5' RACE reads; one entry per CDR3 protein. The sample gives hundreds of thousands of distinct CDR3 sequences, around 45% of which show up once; about 19% is in the top ten. Sequencing used blood. These TCRs come from a man in his 60s in good health.

The chain uses TRBV5-8 and TRBJ2-1, with TRBD1 matching over 7 bases. The CDR3 is 15 residues long. Looked up from germline, CDR1 is SGHTS and CDR2 is YDEGEE. Unmatched junction bases numbered 4, after V lost 0 bases and J lost 4 bases. The CDR3 loop is CASSLEATGYNEQFF. The CDR3 nucleotides read TGTGCCAGCAGCTTGGAGGCGACAGGGTACAATGAGCAGTTCTTC.

The chain couples TRBV4-3 to TRBJ2-5; possible D gene TRBD2, 6 bases. Trimming cost V 4 bases and J 4 bases, with 22 bases left between them. The germline CDR1 and CDR2 sequences are LGHNA and YSLEER. The CDR3 covers 17 residues. The CDR3, as DNA: TGCGCCAGCAGCCCCACCCCCATGGCGGGGAATCGAGAGACCCAGTACTTC. Residues: CASSPTPMAGNRETQYF.

This sequence joins TRBV6-5 and TRBJ1-6; D ambiguous. The ends were cut back, 2 bases at V and 7 bases at J, with 12 bases in the middle. Germline V CDR1 and CDR2: MNHEY, SVGAGI. The CDR3 runs 15 residues. CDR3 amino acids: CASSYEGAGNSPLHF. The CDR3 DNA reads as TGTGCCAGCAGTTACGAGGGAGCGGGAAATTCACCCCTCCACTTT.

A word on this clonotype: A read error may produce the germline difference seen at one junction end. This rearrangement joins TRBV3-1 to TRBJ2-1; D may correspond to TRBD1 or TRBD2 (5 bases each). CDR1 LGHDT and CDR2 YNNKEL come from the germline V gene (reference sequence). The CDR3 has 15 residues. As DNA, the CDR3 is TGTGCCAGGAGCCATTCCGGGGACGGATACAATGAGCAGTTCTTC. Amino acids: CARSHSGDGYNEQFF.

In this sample, this clonotype turned up a few times. J is TRBJ1-2 and V is TRBV25-1; D remains ambiguous. Trimming pared 2 bases from V and 7 bases from J, leaving 11 bases between. Looked up from germline, CDR1 is MGHDK and CDR2 is SYGVNS. This CDR3 has 13 residues. The CDR3 reads CASSEGDFGGYTF. Written as DNA, the CDR3 is TGTGCCAGCAGTGAAGGAGACTTTGGTGGCTACACCTTC.

This clonotype was counted only a few times. This chain connects TRBV6-5 to TRBJ1-2; D remains ambiguous. V lost 6 bases and J lost 4, with 6 bases in between. This CDR3 is 11 amino acids long. From germline, CDR1 is MNHEY and CDR2 SVGAGI. CDR3: CASSGIYGYTF. CDR3 in DNA: TGTGCCAGCAGCGGGATCTATGGCTACACCTTC.

The rearrangement uses TRBV6-5 and TRBJ2-5; 8 bases align to TRBD1. The germline V gene encodes CDR1 MNHEY and CDR2 SVGAGI. This CDR3 has 16 amino acids. V shed 2 bases and J 5 bases; nucleotides not matched to a gene: 10. The CDR3: CASSYGDRGGRETQYF. The CDR3 coding sequence is TGTGCCAGCAGTTACGGCGACAGGGGAGGACGGGAGACCCAGTACTTC.

This clonotype was counted between two and nine times. The rearrangement uses TRBV6-2 or TRBV6-3 and TRBJ2-7; TRBD1 or TRBD2 may be the D gene (6 bases each). This CDR3 has 15 amino acids. V was pared by 6 bases and J by 1 base, with 16 bases between. Germline-derived CDR1 and CDR2 are MNHEY and SVGEGT. CDR3 DNA sequence: TGTGCCAGCAGCCCCTTGGGGGGCGCGTCCTACGAGCAGTACTTC. Translating it yields CASSPLGGASYEQYF.

This chain uses TRBV20-1 with TRBJ1-4; 7 bases align to TRBD1. With V trimmed by 2 bases and J by 0 bases, 9 bases remained unmatched. CDR1 and CDR2 (germline): DFQATT, SNEGSKA (reference sequence). The CDR3 spans 17 residues. The DNA of the CDR3 is TGCAGTGCTAGACCCGGGACAGCCACCGCAACTAATGAAAAACTGTTTTTT. It translates to CSARPGTATATNEKLFF.

This rearrangement joins TRBV6-6 to TRBJ2-7; tentative D call: TRBD2 (5 bases). The CDR3 is made up of 13 amino acids. Trimming cost V 10 bases and J 2 bases, with 15 bases left between them. Germline CDR1 MNHNY, CDR2 SVGAGI (reference sequence). CDR3: CATNQDGTYEQYF. In DNA form, the CDR3 reads TGTGCCACTAACCAGGACGGGACCTACGAGCAGTACTTC.

The chain is built from TRBV5-1 and TRBJ1-2; possibly TRBD1 for D (6 bases). V was shortened by 4 bases and J by 3 bases, with 13 bases between the two germline ends. The CDR3 is 14 amino acids. The germline CDR1 and CDR2 sequences are SGHRS and YFSETQ. CDR3 coding DNA: TGCGCCAGCAGCCACGACAGGAGCGACTATGGCTACACCTTC. Amino acid sequence: CASSHDRSDYGYTF.

The rearrangement joins TRBV14 to TRBJ2-1; D could derive from TRBD1 or TRBD2 (6 bases each). The CDR3 is 16 amino acids. V lost 1 base, J lost 4 bases, and 14 bases lay in between. Germline values: CDR1 SGHDN, CDR2 FVKESK. CDR3 in DNA: TGTGCCAGCAGCCAAGCAATCCGGGGGCGGTACAATGAGCAGTTCTTC. Its translation is CASSQAIRGRYNEQFF.

V is TRBV5-1 and J is TRBJ2-3; 9 bases are a match to TRBD2. The germline V gene encodes CDR1 SGHRS and CDR2 YFSETQ. J was trimmed by 2 bases and V by 1 base; bases with no gene match: 11. The CDR3 runs to 18 residues. The CDR3 sequence is CASSLYPSGGPVTDTQYF. The CDR3 DNA reads as TGCGCCAGCAGCTTGTATCCCAGCGGGGGGCCCGTCACAGATACGCAGTATTTT.

The CDR3 region is CASSPLRGTEAFF. CDR3 DNA sequence: TGTGCCAGCAGCCCCCTTCGCGGAACTGAAGCTTTCTTT. V gene TRBV7-9 combines with J gene TRBJ1-1; unclear D gene. V lost 5 bases, J lost 5 bases, and 12 bases lay in between. Germline V gene sequence: CDR1 SEHNR, CDR2 FQNEAQ (reference sequence). The CDR3 contains 13 residues. The variable domain in full, completed from reference TRBV7-9 and TRBJ1-1, reads DTGVSQNPRHKITKRGQNVTFRCDPISEHNRLYWYRQTLGQGPEFLTYFQNEAQLEKSRLLSDRFSAERPKGSFSTLEIQRTEQGDSAMYLCASSPLRGTEAFFGQGTRLTVV.

The V and J genes are TRBV7-8 and TRBJ2-7; perhaps TRBD1 as D (6 bases). Germline V gene data show CDR1 as SGHVS and CDR2 as FQNEAQ. The CDR3 spans 14 residues. V lost 2 bases to trimming and J lost 6 bases, with 14 bases between them. The CDR3 nucleotides are TGTGCCAGCAGCTTATACAAGCAGGGGTCCGAGCAGTACTTC. Translation: CASSLYKQGSEQYF. The full variable domain, rest sourced from reference TRBV7-8 and TRBJ2-7, is GAGVSQSPRYKVAKRGQDVALRCDPISGHVSLFWYQQALGQGPEFLTYFQNEAQLDKSGLPSDRFFAERPEGSVSTLKIQRTQQEDSAVYLCASSLYKQGSEQYFGPGTRLTVT.

In regard to this clonotype: One end of the junction is discordant with germline, which a read error may explain. This chain uses TRBV12-3 or TRBV12-4 with TRBJ2-3; 11 positions agree with TRBD1. The CDR3 runs to 15 residues. The chain's CDR3 is CASSFRTGGTDTRYF. CDR3 nucleotide sequence: TGTGCCAGCAGTTTCAGGACAGGGGGCACAGATACGCGGTATTTT.

This clonotype was observed a single time. The chain has TRBV28 and TRBJ1-1; the match to TRBD1 covers 9 bases. The length of the CDR3 is 14 residues. Germline V lookup: CDR1 MDHEN, CDR2 SYDVKM. J lost 7 bases, V lost 6 bases, and 9 bases had no gene match. The CDR3 here is CASRTGQGVYEAFF. The CDR3 region has the DNA TGTGCCAGCAGGACGGGACAGGGTGTATATGAAGCTTTCTTT.

In the case of this clonotype: Its ends do not fully match the called genes, so a read error is possible. The gene calls are TRBV12-3 or TRBV12-4 and TRBJ2-5; the match to TRBD2 covers 11 bases. This CDR3 is built from 14 residues. CDR3 DNA: TGTGCCAGCAGATTAGCGGGGGGGAAAGAGACCCAGTACTTC. Residues: CASRLAGGKETQYF.

The chain recombines TRBV20-1 with TRBJ2-1, with 12 bases aligning to TRBD2. This CDR3 comprises 18 residues. Germline V gene data show CDR1 as DFQATT and CDR2 as SNEGSKA (reference sequence). V dropped 5 bases and J dropped 0; count of bases not matched to a gene: 11. CDR3 nucleotide sequence: TGCAGTGCTCCTAGCGGGGGGGCCACCATAAGCTCCTACAATGAGCAGTTCTTC. It is translated as CSAPSGGATISSYNEQFF.

This clonotype was counted once. A single base separates this from a much larger clone, so it may be a read error. The chain uses TRBV9 and TRBJ2-1, with 8 positions matching TRBD2. CDR3 length: 14 amino acids. Germline lookup yields CDR1 SGDLS and CDR2 YYNGEE. The chain's CDR3 is CVSSRAGEYNEQFF. In nucleotides, the CDR3 is TGTGTCAGCAGCAGAGCGGGGGAGTACAATGAGCAGTTCTTC. Full variable domain (rest looked up from reference TRBV9 and TRBJ2-1): DSGVTQTPKHLITATGQRVTLRCSPRSGDLSVYWYQQSLDQGLQFLIQYYNGEERAKGNILERFSAQQFPDLHSELNLSSLELGDSALYFCVSSRAGEYNEQFFGPGTRLTVL.

This rearrangement joins TRBV7-9 to TRBJ1-6; D ambiguous. V was trimmed by 3 bases and J by 8 bases, leaving 11 bases between them. Germline CDR1 is SEHNR and CDR2 is FQNEAQ (reference sequence). The CDR3 spans 14 residues. CDR3 DNA sequence: TGTGCCAGCAGCTTTGGAAGTGTGGATTCACCCCTCCACTTT. Protein sequence: CASSFGSVDSPLHF.

The chain combines TRBV2 with TRBJ2-7, with D hard to call. The CDR3 covers 13 residues. Trimming removed 5 bases at V and 3 bases at J, with 11 bases between. Germline assignment: CDR1 SNHLY and CDR2 FYNNEI. CDR3 region: CASSQNRDYEQYF. As DNA, the CDR3 is TGTGCCAGCAGTCAAAATAGAGACTACGAGCAGTACTTC.

The chain is built from TRBV4-3 and TRBJ1-5; a weak D match, TRBD1 (5 bases). Trimming left V 0 bases short and J 0 bases short, with 15 bases between. CDR1 is LGHNA, CDR2 YSLEER, per germline. The CDR3 length is 18 residues. The CDR3 DNA follows: TGCGCCAGCAGCCAAGATCTTCTTCGGGGGAATAGCAATCAGCCCCAGCATTTT. This sequence encodes CASSQDLLRGNSNQPQHF.